The 26 T cell receptor beta chains below were found in one sample sequenced in a study of early T cells in non-severe SARS-CoV-2 infection. TCRdb passed the 5' RACE reads through MiXCR, listing each CDR3 protein once. The sample holds about 76,000 distinct CDR3 sequences, about 14% seen once. The specimen sequenced was whole blood. These TCRs come from an adult who was a healthcare worker with PCR-confirmed SARS-CoV-2 infection or an uninfected control (not recorded which).

Regarding this clonotype: A much larger clone differs by one base, so this may be a read error. The chain uses TRBV29-1 and TRBJ2-7; D gene uncertain. This CDR3 has 11 residues. Per germline, CDR1 SQVTM and CDR2 ANQGSEA. The V gene lost 6 bases and the J gene lost 2 bases, with 8 bases spanning the gap. As DNA, the CDR3 is TGCAGCGTCTTCGGACCCTACGAGCAGTACTTC. The encoded protein is CSVFGPYEQYF.

The CDR3 is CASSRTTGGNQPQHF. The CDR3 DNA follows: TGCGCCAGCAGCCGAACAACCGGGGGCAATCAGCCCCAGCATTTT. The chain uses TRBV4-1 and TRBJ1-5; D gene unclear. Trimming left V 4 bases short and J 2 bases short, with 12 bases between. The length of the CDR3 is 15 residues. Germline lookup yields CDR1 MGHRA and CDR2 YSYEKL.

The chain links TRBV5-1 to TRBJ2-1, with TRBD1 as a possible D gene (5 bases). This CDR3 is 14 amino acids long. V lost 0 bases and J 6 bases, leaving 10 bases between the germline ends. Germline V gene lookup returns CDR1 SGHRS and CDR2 YFSETQ. CDR3 bases: TGCGCCAGCAGCTTGGCGAGACAGATCAATGAGCAGTTCTTC. Its protein product is CASSLARQINEQFF.

Many counts were recorded for this clonotype. The chain combines TRBV7-3 with TRBJ1-2, with D possibly TRBD1 on 6 matching bases. The CDR3 spans 15 residues. The germline V gene has CDR1 SGHTA and CDR2 FQGTGA. V was shortened by 5 bases and J by 2 bases, with 15 bases between the two germline ends. The CDR3 DNA is TGTGCCAGCAGCCCCTTTTCTGGGGGCAACTATGGCTACACCTTC. It translates to CASSPFSGGNYGYTF.

This clonotype was counted a few times. V is TRBV6-6 and J is TRBJ1-4, with D maybe TRBD1 (5 bases). The V end lost 5 bases, the J end lost 11 bases, and 15 bases lay between the germline ends. CDR1 MNHNY and CDR2 SVGAGI come from the germline V gene (reference sequence). The CDR3 has 13 residues. The CDR3 DNA is TGTGCCAGCAGTAGTCGTTCCAGGGAGAAACTGTTTTTT. This sequence encodes CASSSRSREKLFF.

The rearrangement joins TRBV20-1 to TRBJ2-7, with TRBD1 identical over 8 bases. Germline V gene lookup returns CDR1 DFQATT and CDR2 SNEGSKA (reference sequence). After removal of 2 bases from V and 3 bases from J, the junction contained 6 bases not matched to a gene. The CDR3 covers 14 residues. CDR3: CSARIRDRYYEQYF. The CDR3 region has the DNA TGCAGTGCTAGAATCCGGGACAGGTACTACGAGCAGTACTTC.

Only a few counts were recorded for this clonotype. The rearrangement links TRBV20-1 to TRBJ1-1; D ambiguous. The germline V gene encodes CDR1 DFQATT and CDR2 SNEGSKA (reference sequence). The length of the CDR3 is 14 residues. V was shortened by 0 bases and J by 3 bases, with 11 bases between the two germline ends. The CDR3 DNA follows: TGCAGTGCTAGAGATCAATTGGGTCACACTGAAGCTTTCTTT. Its protein product is CSARDQLGHTEAFF.

This clonotype was counted ten times or more. This sequence joins TRBV11-3 and TRBJ2-5; D is unclear. The CDR3 extends over 14 amino acids. Trimming removed 0 bases at V and 4 bases at J, with 9 bases between. Germline CDR1 SGHNT, CDR2 YENEEA. CDR3 residues: CASSLDFDGETQYF. CDR3 bases: TGTGCCAGCAGCTTAGATTTTGATGGAGAGACCCAGTACTTC.

This clonotype was detected ten times or more. The chain uses TRBV14 and TRBJ1-2; TRBD1 is a possible D gene (5 bases). V lost 1 base, J lost 6 bases, and 12 bases lay in between. CDR3 size: 14 residues. The germline CDR1 and CDR2 sequences are SGHDN and FVKESK. As DNA, the CDR3 is TGTGCCAGCAGCCAAGCTAGGGGAACTGATGGCTACACCTTC. Protein product: CASSQARGTDGYTF.

The V call is TRBV10-1, the J call TRBJ2-5, with 7 nucleotides matching TRBD2. Germline CDR1 is WNHNN and CDR2 is SYGVQD (reference sequence). This CDR3 contains 13 residues. The junction had 0 bases not matched to a gene; V was cut back by 0 bases and J by 5 bases. The CDR3 DNA sequence: TGCGCCAGCAGTGAGTCGGGGGGGGAGACCCAGTACTTC. Protein: CASSESGGETQYF.

The chain combines TRBV30 with TRBJ1-1; tentatively, D is TRBD1 (6 bases). The V end lost 0 bases, the J end lost 4 bases, and 12 bases lay between the germline ends. The CDR3 is 14 residues long. Germline V gene lookup returns CDR1 GTSNPN and CDR2 SVGIG (reference sequence). Written as DNA, the CDR3 is TGTGCCTGGAGTGTAGGGGGGGCGGGCACTGAAGCTTTCTTT. Its protein is CAWSVGGAGTEAFF.

About this clonotype itself: A read error may account for a junction end that differs from germline. DNA of the CDR3: TGTACCAGCAGCGAACCCGGCGGGAGGGCCAGGGCTTACAATGAGCAGTTCTTC. Translating it yields CTSSEPGGRARAYNEQFF. The rearrangement joins TRBV9 to TRBJ2-1; 9 nucleotides align to TRBD2. Germline V lookup: CDR1 SGDLS, CDR2 YYNGEE. The CDR3 has 18 residues.

This rearrangement joins TRBV5-1 to TRBJ1-6; D is possibly TRBD1 (6 bases). With 1 base removed from V and 10 bases from J, the gap between germline ends came to 12 bases. The CDR3 consists of 14 residues. Germline V gene data show CDR1 as SGHRS and CDR2 as YFSETQ. This CDR3 reads CASSLNRDESPLHF. DNA of the CDR3: TGCGCCAGCAGCTTGAACAGGGATGAATCACCCCTCCACTTT.

This rearrangement joins TRBV7-6 to TRBJ1-4, with D tentatively TRBD1 (6 bases). CDR1 and CDR2 (germline): SGHVS, FNYEAQ. V was cut by 5 bases and J by 8 bases, with 12 bases left in between. CDR3 size: 13 residues. This chain's CDR3 is CASSQGTEEKLFF. The CDR3 DNA reads TGTGCCAGCAGCCAGGGGACCGAGGAAAAACTGTTTTTT.

V usage is TRBV4-1 and J usage is TRBJ2-7; possibly TRBD1 for D (5 bases). The V gene lost 1 base and the J gene lost 5 bases, with 18 bases spanning the gap. The CDR3 is 16 amino acids. The germline gives CDR1 MGHRA, CDR2 YSYEKL. The CDR3 nucleotides read TGCGCCAGCAGCCAAGGGCAGGGAAGGGCGATACACGAGCAGTACTTC. This sequence encodes CASSQGQGRAIHEQYF.

There are a few counts of this clonotype. The rearrangement joins TRBV9 to TRBJ1-1; no clear D. Trimming pared 4 bases from V and 5 bases from J, leaving 12 bases between. The CDR3 runs 13 residues. Germline V gives CDR1 SGDLS, CDR2 YYNGEE. The CDR3 nucleotides read TGTGCCAGCAGCTCATATACTGCGACTGAAGCTTTCTTT. Translation gives CASSSYTATEAFF.

This clonotype was found a few times. V is TRBV19 and J is TRBJ2-7; D not certain. This CDR3 region has 14 residues. CDR1 LNHDA and CDR2 SQIVND come from the germline V gene (reference sequence). Trimming removed 6 bases at V and 1 base at J, with 13 bases between. This CDR3 is CASSNGRLSYEQYF. The CDR3 nucleotides are TGTGCCAGTAGCAATGGACGGCTATCCTACGAGCAGTACTTC.

This chain connects TRBV29-1 to TRBJ1-1; a weak D match, TRBD1 (6 bases). CDR1 is SQVTM, CDR2 ANQGSEA, per germline. The V and J ends lost 6 bases and 5 bases respectively, with 13 bases between them. CDR3 length equals 12 residues. CDR3 in amino acids: CSVTGSWTEAFF. The DNA for the CDR3 is TGCAGCGTAACAGGGAGTTGGACTGAAGCTTTCTTT.

This clonotype was observed a few times. The chain carries TRBV7-9 and TRBJ2-5, with D perhaps matching TRBD2 (5 bases). This CDR3 contains 11 residues. Germline V gene lookup returns CDR1 SEHNR and CDR2 FQNEAQ (reference sequence). The germline V and J ends were trimmed by 5 bases and 12 bases, with 13 bases remaining between them. The CDR3 is CASSLSESEYF. CDR3 in DNA: TGTGCCAGCAGCCTTAGCGAATCGGAGTACTTC. The full variable domain, rest sourced from reference TRBV7-9 and TRBJ2-5, is DTGVSQNPRHKITKRGQNVTFRCDPISEHNRLYWYRQTLGQGPEFLTYFQNEAQLEKSRLLSDRFSAERPKGSFSTLEIQRTEQGDSAMYLCASSLSESEYFGPGTRLLVL.

This clonotype was counted between two and nine times. CDR3 DNA sequence: TGTGCCAGCAGTTATTCGGTACAGGGCAACGAGCAGTACTTC. It yields the protein CASSYSVQGNEQYF. This chain uses TRBV6-6 with TRBJ2-7, with D perhaps TRBD1 (6 bases). V was cut by 3 bases and J by 5 bases, with 14 bases left in between. CDR3 length equals 14 residues. Per germline, CDR1 MNHNY and CDR2 SVGAGI (reference sequence).

The CDR3 DNA sequence: TGTGCCAGCAGTCAGACCCGCGCGCAGTACTTC. Its translation: CASSQTRAQYF. The chain is built from TRBV6-2 or TRBV6-3 and TRBJ2-7, with D uncertain. Trimming took off 5 bases at V and 9 bases at J, with 11 bases between the two ends. The CDR3 totals 11 residues. The germline V gene has CDR1 MNHEY and CDR2 SVGEGT.

Many counts were recorded for this clonotype. CDR3 sequence reads: CSARVGGLVSPLHF. In nucleotides, the CDR3 is TGCAGTGCTAGAGTAGGGGGGTTGGTTTCACCCCTCCACTTT. V is TRBV20-1 and J is TRBJ1-6, with D maybe TRBD1 (6 bases). The V gene lost 1 base and the J gene lost 9 bases, with 13 bases spanning the gap. Germline values: CDR1 DFQATT, CDR2 SNEGSKA (reference sequence). The CDR3 runs to 14 residues.

This clonotype was recorded a few times. CDR3 in amino acids: CASSIAGRATLAFF. CDR3 DNA: TGTGCCAGTAGTATAGCGGGCAGGGCGACGCTAGCTTTCTTT. The chain has TRBV19 and TRBJ1-1, with D perhaps matching TRBD1 (5 bases). Germline-derived CDR1 and CDR2 are LNHDA and SQIVND (reference sequence). The CDR3 loop spans 14 amino acids. Trimming pared 1 base from V and 10 bases from J, leaving 16 bases between.

The chain joins TRBV9 to TRBJ2-7, with D perhaps TRBD2 (6 bases). The germline gives CDR1 SGDLS, CDR2 YYNGEE. The CDR3 is made up of 14 amino acids. The germline V and J ends were trimmed by 0 bases and 2 bases, with 9 bases remaining between them. This CDR3 is CASSVGAGTYEQYF. CDR3 DNA sequence: TGTGCCAGCAGCGTAGGTGCGGGGACCTACGAGCAGTACTTC.

This chain uses TRBV5-1 with TRBJ1-3, with 9 bases identical to TRBD1. The junction had 2 bases not matched to a gene; V was cut back by 0 bases and J by 4 bases. The CDR3 has 15 residues. Germline CDR1 and CDR2: SGHRS and YFSETQ. CDR3 in amino acids: CASSLDRGHGNTIYF. The CDR3 DNA is TGCGCCAGCAGCTTGGACAGGGGGCACGGAAACACCATATATTTT.

This clonotype occurred many times. The chain is built from TRBV7-9 and TRBJ1-5; no clear D gene. The V gene's germline CDR1 is SEHNR and CDR2 FQNEAQ (reference sequence). The CDR3 runs 13 residues. Trimming removed 3 bases from V and 4 bases from J, with 7 bases in between. CDR3 amino acids: CASSLQANQPQHF. The CDR3 bases are TGTGCCAGCAGCTTGCAGGCAAATCAGCCCCAGCATTTT.